This section outlines one TCR beta chain sequence together with its context. Its antigen is not known. Lysates of CMV-infected fibroblasts at around 9.8 ug/mL stimulated these cells. CD40L/CD69 double-negative CD45RO-high memory CD4+ T cells were collected. This entry belongs to a study of persistence of HIV-infected CD4 T cells. The libraries were made with immunoSEQ version 4 in survey mode. Only in-frame clones appear in the TCRdb table, and some are missing; sequencing was by immunoSEQ multiplex PCR. The profile covers fewer than 40,000 clones, with 82% appearing a single time and under 7.5% taken by the ten largest. The CDR3 length is 16 residues. Trimming at V came to 4 bases and at J to 8 bases, leaving 8 bases not matched to a gene. Germline V gives CDR1 SGHRS, CDR2 YFSETQ.

Material: CD4+ T cells sorted from PBMCs after approximately 19-hour stimulation, obtained from a patient who received antiretroviral therapy. The V and J genes are TRBV5-1 and TRBJ2-1, with 14 bases fitting TRBD2. The sequence was obtained from an adult woman with HIV who was CMV-seropositive. CDR3 amino acids: CASSTPGLAGVYEQFF. In nucleotides, the CDR3 is TGCGCCAGCAGCACACCGGGACTAGCGGGAGTATATGAGCAGTTCTTC.